This entry lists 23 T cell receptor beta chains sequenced from one sample in a study of shared T cell receptors in the human thymus. This table comes from immunoSEQ multiplex PCR, and its TCRdb copy is limited to in-frame clones, with some not included. Among hundreds of thousands of clones, roughly 85% were seen once, and the ten largest hold over 0.008%. These data were likewise used in another study, on human thymus T cells.

Material: thymocytes. These receptor sequences come from a girl under three years old with a congenital heart defect.

The chain employs TRBV27 and TRBJ1-6, with D tentatively TRBD1 (5 bases). This CDR3 comprises 14 residues. CDR1 and CDR2 from the germline V gene are MNHEY and SMNVEV (reference sequence). With 4 bases removed from V and 8 bases from J, the gap between germline ends came to 12 bases. The CDR3 DNA reads TGTGCCAGCAGTTCCCAGGGCCTGGATTCACCCCTCCACTTT. The encoded protein is CASSSQGLDSPLHF.

As regards this clone: One end of the junction is discordant with germline, which a read error may explain. The rearrangement links TRBV25-1 to TRBJ2-7; TRBD1 might be the D (5 bases). The CDR3 is made up of 15 amino acids. Germline values: CDR1 MGHDK, CDR2 SYGVNS. The DNA for the CDR3 is TGTGCCAGCAGCGGTTTGGTAAGTGGGGCCTACGAGCAATACTTC. This sequence encodes CASSGLVSGAYEQYF.

The genes are TRBV7-8 and TRBJ1-6; maybe TRBD1 (5 bases). V gave up 5 bases and J gave up 6 bases, with 23 bases separating them. Germline V gene lookup returns CDR1 SGHVS and CDR2 FQNEAQ. This CDR3 has 18 amino acids. The CDR3, as DNA: TGTGCCAGCAGCACTCAACGACGCCTCAGGGATGGTAATTCACCCCTCCACTTT. Its protein product is CASSTQRRLRDGNSPLHF.

The V call is TRBV5-8, the J call TRBJ2-1; D possibly corresponds to TRBD2 (7 bases). Trimming shortened V by 1 base and J by 9 bases, and 20 bases separated the two germline ends. CDR3 length: 16 residues. Looked up from germline, CDR1 is SGHTS and CDR2 is YDEGEE. DNA of the CDR3: TGTGCCAGCAGCTTGAGGCTGAGGGGGGGGCCGGGTGAGCAGTTCTTC. As protein: CASSLRLRGGPGEQFF.

The chain carries TRBV4-3 and TRBJ1-2; TRBD1 might be the D (6 bases). The CDR3 length is 13 residues. Germline loops: CDR1 LGHNA, CDR2 YSLEER. V lost 4 bases and J lost 1, with 7 bases in between. CDR3 amino acids: CASSRTVNYGYTF. DNA for the CDR3: TGCGCCAGCAGCCGGACAGTTAACTATGGCTACACCTTC.

The chain carries TRBV5-1 and TRBJ2-4; 7 positions agree with TRBD2. Germline V CDR1 and CDR2: SGHRS, YFSETQ. This CDR3 contains 18 residues. Unmatched junction bases numbered 18, after V lost 4 bases and J lost 5 bases. This CDR3 is CASSRRPGRGLIENIQYF. The CDR3 coding sequence is TGCGCCAGCAGCCGCCGCCCAGGGAGGGGTTTAATTGAAAACATTCAGTACTTC.

This clone has a single count. The chain joins TRBV27 to TRBJ1-1; a possible D gene is TRBD1 (5 bases). Germline V gives CDR1 MNHEY, CDR2 SMNVEV (reference sequence). This CDR3 has 16 residues. With 2 bases removed from V and 1 base from J, the gap between germline ends came to 14 bases. In DNA, the CDR3 is TGTGCCAGCAGTTTAAGGCGGGGACCTCAGAACACTGAAGCTTTCTTT. Its protein is CASSLRRGPQNTEAFF.

The chain couples TRBV14 to TRBJ1-4, with a possible D match to TRBD1 (6 bases). This CDR3 contains 14 residues. V was clipped by 4 bases and J by 8 bases, with 14 bases between them. The V gene's germline CDR1 is SGHDN and CDR2 FVKESK. The DNA of the CDR3 is TGTGCCAGCAGCCGTTGGACAGATAAAGAAAAACTGTTTTTT. Translation: CASSRWTDKEKLFF.

The V call is TRBV14, the J call TRBJ1-1; the match to TRBD1 covers 8 bases. The CDR3 extends over 23 amino acids. Germline-derived CDR1 and CDR2 are SGHDN and FVKESK. Trimming removed 0 bases from V and 1 base from J; junction bases left unmatched: 25. The CDR3 bases are TGTGCCAGCAGCCAAGATATTGGGGGACAGGTGGGTTGGGCAGGACCCGGGAACACTGAAGCTTTCTTT. This encodes CASSQDIGGQVGWAGPGNTEAFF.

In its sample, this clone was seen once. V usage is TRBV21-1 and J usage is TRBJ1-5. TRBV21-1 is a pseudogene. This CDR3 spans 16 amino acids. Written as DNA, the CDR3 is TGTGCCAGCAGCAAAGTACGCAGCTTCAAGCGGCAGCCCCAGCATTTT. Encoded protein: CASSKVRSFKRQPQHF.

The chain employs TRBV10-2 and TRBJ1-3; TRBD1 might be the D (6 bases). V shed 0 bases and J shed 0 bases, with 15 bases lying between them. The CDR3 is made up of 18 amino acids. Germline V gene data show CDR1 as WSHSY and CDR2 as SAAADI. The CDR3 spells CASSESGLDRNSGNTIYF. CDR3 nucleotide sequence: TGCGCCAGCAGTGAGTCGGGGCTTGACAGGAACTCTGGAAACACCATATATTTT.

This chain joins TRBV6-6 and TRBJ1-5; tentatively, D is TRBD1 (6 bases). The V gene's germline CDR1 is MNHNY and CDR2 SVGAGI (reference sequence). Between the trimmed V and J ends, which lost 7 bases and 0 bases, there was a span of 16 bases. The CDR3 totals 16 residues. This CDR3 reads CASKLGDTDSNQPQHF. The CDR3 coding sequence is TGTGCCAGCAAATTGGGGGACACCGATAGCAATCAGCCCCAGCATTTT.

The V gene is TRBV15, the J gene TRBJ1-1; D gene unclear. Trimming stripped 0 bases from V and 3 bases from J, with 5 bases between. This CDR3 spans 13 amino acids. The germline V gene encodes CDR1 LNHNV and CDR2 YYDKDF (reference sequence). CDR3 coding DNA: TGTGCCACCAGCAGAGATCCTTACACTGAAGCTTTCTTT. Translation: CATSRDPYTEAFF. The variable domain in full, with the rest retrieved from reference TRBV15 and TRBJ1-1, is DAMVIQNPRYQVTQFGKPVTLSCSQTLNHNVMYWYQQKSSQAPKLLFHYYDKDFNNEADTPDNFQSRRPNTSFCFLDIRSPGLGDTAMYLCATSRDPYTEAFFGQGTRLTVV.

The chain carries TRBV7-2 and TRBJ1-6; possible D gene TRBD1, 6 bases. The CDR3 totals 21 residues. V was pared by 0 bases and J by 7 bases, with 28 bases between. Looked up from germline, CDR1 is SGHTA and CDR2 is FQGNSA. The CDR3 here is CASSLADFGLDWGRRNSPLHF. The CDR3 DNA reads TGTGCCAGCAGCTTAGCGGATTTCGGCCTAGATTGGGGGCGACGCAATTCACCCCTCCACTTT.

J is TRBJ2-1 and V is TRBV15; 13 positions match TRBD2. Germline V gene data show CDR1 as LNHNV and CDR2 as YYDKDF (reference sequence). V lost 8 bases and J lost 4; bases outside the gene matches: 5. This CDR3 has 15 amino acids. CDR3 DNA sequence: TGTGCCACCCACGGGACTAGCGGGGTATACAATGAGCAGTTCTTC. This encodes CATHGTSGVYNEQFF. Based on the CDR3 plus reference TRBV15 and TRBJ2-1, the full variable domain is DAMVIQNPRYQVTQFGKPVTLSCSQTLNHNVMYWYQQKSSQAPKLLFHYYDKDFNNEADTPDNFQSRRPNTSFCFLDIRSPGLGDTAMYLCATHGTSGVYNEQFFGPGTRLTVL.

V and J are TRBV7-9 and TRBJ1-2, with no clear D. Per the germline V gene, CDR1 is SEHNR and CDR2 is FQNEAQ (reference sequence). V lost 0 bases and J lost 7, with 12 bases in between. CDR3 length: 14 residues. The CDR3 coding sequence is TGTGCCAGCAGCTTAGCCGGAGGGCTACGTGGCTACACCTTC. Amino acid sequence: CASSLAGGLRGYTF.

This clone was observed a handful of times. The chain joins TRBV30 to TRBJ2-7, with D hard to call. V was shortened by 1 base and J by 3 bases, with 13 bases between the two germline ends. CDR1 GTSNPN and CDR2 SVGIG come from the germline V gene (reference sequence). This CDR3 region has 14 residues. The CDR3: CAWSGKKRDYEQYF. Written as DNA, the CDR3 is TGTGCCTGGAGTGGAAAGAAACGAGACTACGAGCAGTACTTC.

The chain couples TRBV2 to TRBJ1-2; 7 bases are shared with TRBD1. The J segment lost 5 bases and the V segment lost 2 bases, leaving 5 bases of the junction unmatched. The germline V gene encodes CDR1 SNHLY and CDR2 FYNNEI. The CDR3 is 14 residues long. In DNA form, the CDR3 reads TGTGCCAGCAGTGAAATTTTACAGGGGTATGGCTACACCTTC. Amino acid sequence: CASSEILQGYGYTF.

This clone has a single count. The V gene is TRBV13, the J gene TRBJ2-3; possible D gene TRBD2, 7 bases. Germline assignment: CDR1 PRHDT and CDR2 FYEKMQ (reference sequence). V lost 5 bases and J 5 bases, leaving 17 bases between the germline ends. This CDR3 is built from 15 residues. CDR3 loop: CASSAGWRGQDTQYF. Here the CDR3 DNA reads TGTGCCAGCAGCGCCGGTTGGCGGGGGCAAGATACGCAGTATTTT.

This rearrangement joins TRBV4-3 to TRBJ2-2; TRBD1 aligns across 8 bases. V shed 0 bases, J shed 3 bases, and the junction held 3 bases outside the gene matches. The CDR3 has 16 amino acids. Germline V gene sequence: CDR1 LGHNA, CDR2 YSLEER. The CDR3 loop reads CASSQEDRVDTGELFF. The CDR3 bases are TGCGCCAGCAGCCAAGAGGACAGGGTAGACACCGGGGAGCTGTTTTTT.

V usage is TRBV6-5 and J usage is TRBJ1-2; possibly TRBD1 for D (6 bases). Germline lookup yields CDR1 MNHEY and CDR2 SVGAGI. The V gene lost 4 bases and the J gene lost 3 bases, with 18 bases spanning the gap. The CDR3 totals 16 residues. CDR3 sequence: CASSLKNQGRHYGYTF. Written as DNA, the CDR3 is TGTGCCAGCAGTTTAAAAAATCAGGGGAGACACTATGGCTACACCTTC.

J is TRBJ1-3 and V is TRBV7-6; 10 bases fit TRBD1. Per the germline V gene, CDR1 is SGHVS and CDR2 is FNYEAQ. Trimming removed 6 bases from V and 4 bases from J; junction bases left unmatched: 6. This CDR3 is built from 15 residues. CDR3 DNA sequence: TGTGCCAGCAGATACGGGACAGGGGACGGAAACACCATATATTTT. Translated, it gives CASRYGTGDGNTIYF.

The chain links TRBV30 to TRBJ2-7; D may be TRBD2 (7 bases). Germline-derived CDR1 and CDR2 are GTSNPN and SVGIG (reference sequence). Trimming left V 3 bases short and J 7 bases short, with 28 bases between. The CDR3 is 17 residues long. CDR3 sequence (DNA): TGTGCCTGGAGGGGGGGGCCCGGGACGACACTTAGAGGGGAGCAGTACTTC. It specifies CAWRGGPGTTLRGEQYF.